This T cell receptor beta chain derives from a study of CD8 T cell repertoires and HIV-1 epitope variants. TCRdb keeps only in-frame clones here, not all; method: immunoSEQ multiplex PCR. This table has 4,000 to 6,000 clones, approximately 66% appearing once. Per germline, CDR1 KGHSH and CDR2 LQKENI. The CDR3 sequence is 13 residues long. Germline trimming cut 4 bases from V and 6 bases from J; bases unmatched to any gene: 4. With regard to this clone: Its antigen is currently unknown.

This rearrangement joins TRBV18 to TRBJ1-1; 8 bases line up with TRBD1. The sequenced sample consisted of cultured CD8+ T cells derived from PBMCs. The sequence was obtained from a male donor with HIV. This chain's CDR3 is CASSLQGEAEAFF. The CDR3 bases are TGTGCCAGCTCACTACAGGGGGAGGCTGAAGCTTTCTTT.